Listed below are T cell receptor beta chains from one sample, sequenced in a study of breast tumors, draining lymph nodes, adjacent tissues. Each CDR3 protein is one row after TCRdb ran MiXCR on the multiplex PCR reads. The table records approximately 200,000 distinct CDR3 sequences, approximately 33% of them present only once. The sample comprised axillary lymph node tissue. The receptors here all came from a female donor with breast cancer. Some clones in this sample may be carry-over from other donors' samples. CDR3s include the opening cysteine and the closing phenylalanine or tryptophan. The order of the fields is CDR3 DNA, CDR3 protein, clone size, CDR3 length, V gene, J gene, D gene. D genes are given only for firm matches. Size values are once, few and many counts, or a class for expanded clones, and some rows have none.

CDR3nt: TGTGCTAGTGGCCCGACTAGCGGGGAAGGGACCGGGGAGCTGTTTTTT
CDR3aa: CASGPTSGEGTGELFF
abundance: many
len: 16
v_gene: TRBV12-5
j_gene: TRBJ2-2
d_gene: TRBD2

CDR3nt: TGTGCCAGCAGCTCTGACAGGGGCCTCGGGACCCAGTACTTC
CDR3aa: CASSSDRGLGTQYF
abundance: many
len: 14
v_gene: TRBV5-6
j_gene: TRBJ2-5
d_gene: TRBD1

CDR3nt: TGTGCCAGCAGCTTTAGGGGGGAGGGGGATATTTATTCACCCCTCCACTTT
CDR3aa: CASSFRGEGDIYSPLHF
abundance: many
len: 17
v_gene: TRBV7-9
j_gene: TRBJ1-6
d_gene: .

CDR3nt: TGTGCCACCAGCAGAGTCCTCGGGACTGCAGTCTCCTACGAGCAGTACTTC
CDR3aa: CATSRVLGTAVSYEQYF
abundance: many
len: 17
v_gene: TRBV15
j_gene: TRBJ2-7
d_gene: .

CDR3nt: TGTGCCAGCAGCCAAGTACGGGGGGCCTATGAGCAGTTCTTC
CDR3aa: CASSQVRGAYEQFF
abundance: .
len: 14
v_gene: TRBV3-1
j_gene: TRBJ2-1
d_gene: .

CDR3nt: TGTGCCACCAGCAGAGCGACTATTAGCAGCCTGGGGGAGACCCAGTACTTC
CDR3aa: CATSRATISSLGETQYF
abundance: .
len: 17
v_gene: TRBV15
j_gene: TRBJ2-5
d_gene: .

CDR3nt: TGTGCCAGCAGTTATCCCGGGACAGGGCGGGTGCAGTACTTC
CDR3aa: CASSYPGTGRVQYF
abundance: many
len: 14
v_gene: TRBV6-2/TRBV6-3
j_gene: TRBJ2-7
d_gene: TRBD1

CDR3nt: TGTGCCAGCAGCCTCCAGGGATCGGATGGCTACACCTTC
CDR3aa: CASSLQGSDGYTF
abundance: .
len: 13
v_gene: TRBV9
j_gene: TRBJ1-2
d_gene: .

CDR3nt: TGTGCCAGCAGTGAATACAGTGGTGGGGAGGGCAATCAGCCCCAGCATTTT
CDR3aa: CASSEYSGGEGNQPQHF
abundance: many
len: 17
v_gene: TRBV2
j_gene: TRBJ1-5
d_gene: .

CDR3nt: TGTGCCAGCAGCCCTAGGACAGGGACCCAAGAGACCCAGTACTTC
CDR3aa: CASSPRTGTQETQYF
abundance: many
len: 15
v_gene: TRBV7-9
j_gene: TRBJ2-5
d_gene: TRBD1

CDR3nt: TGCAGTGCTAGAGACCCCCGTGGGGGACTGTACGAGCAGTACTTC
CDR3aa: CSARDPRGGLYEQYF
abundance: many
len: 15
v_gene: TRBV20-1
j_gene: TRBJ2-7
d_gene: .

CDR3nt: TGTGCCAGCAGCCGAGGCTTGGGGAGGGAGCAGTACTTC
CDR3aa: CASSRGLGREQYF
abundance: many
len: 13
v_gene: TRBV14
j_gene: TRBJ2-7
d_gene: .

CDR3nt: TGTGCCAGCAGCTTGGCTAGCGCCCTAACCTACGAGCAGTACTTC
CDR3aa: CASSLASALTYEQYF
abundance: .
len: 15
v_gene: TRBV7-9
j_gene: TRBJ2-7
d_gene: .

CDR3nt: TGCAGTGCTAGAGATCCGAACGGGGGCTATGGCTACACCTTC
CDR3aa: CSARDPNGGYGYTF
abundance: .
len: 14
v_gene: TRBV20-1
j_gene: TRBJ1-2
d_gene: .

CDR3nt: TGTGCCACCAAGTTAGGGGGCGCCTCCACAGATACGCAGTATTTT
CDR3aa: CATKLGGASTDTQYF
abundance: many
len: 15
v_gene: TRBV24-1
j_gene: TRBJ2-3
d_gene: TRBD1

CDR3nt: TGTGCCAGTGGGGGAGAAGGGGAGCTGTTTTTT
CDR3aa: CASGGEGELFF
abundance: .
len: 11
v_gene: TRBV12-3/TRBV12-4
j_gene: TRBJ2-2
d_gene: .

CDR3nt: TGTGCCAGCTCACCACCACAAATCACAGATACGCAGTATTTT
CDR3aa: CASSPPQITDTQYF
abundance: many
len: 14
v_gene: TRBV18
j_gene: TRBJ2-3
d_gene: .

CDR3nt: TGTGCCACCCGGCGGCGGGAGCTCTACAATGAGCAGTTCTTC
CDR3aa: CATRRRELYNEQFF
abundance: many
len: 14
v_gene: TRBV12-3/TRBV12-4
j_gene: TRBJ2-1
d_gene: TRBD2

CDR3nt: TGCAGTGCTAGAGGCCCGGGACAGGGACGGTACGAGCAGTACTTC
CDR3aa: CSARGPGQGRYEQYF
abundance: many
len: 15
v_gene: TRBV20-1
j_gene: TRBJ2-7
d_gene: TRBD1

CDR3nt: TGTGCCAGCAGTCACCTCGACAGGGTCTACGAGCAGTACTTC
CDR3aa: CASSHLDRVYEQYF
abundance: .
len: 14
v_gene: TRBV6-6
j_gene: TRBJ2-7
d_gene: TRBD1

CDR3nt: TGCGCCAGCAGCCCACTAGCGGGAGAAGAATACGAGCAGTACTTC
CDR3aa: CASSPLAGEEYEQYF
abundance: many
len: 15
v_gene: TRBV5-1
j_gene: TRBJ2-7
d_gene: TRBD2

CDR3nt: TGCGCCAGCAGCGGGACTAGCGGGAGGGGGTACCAAGAGACCCAGTACTTC
CDR3aa: CASSGTSGRGYQETQYF
abundance: .
len: 17
v_gene: TRBV10-2
j_gene: TRBJ2-5
d_gene: TRBD2

CDR3nt: TGTGCCAGCAAGACTAGCGGGAGTAACCCAGATACGCAGTATTTT
CDR3aa: CASKTSGSNPDTQYF
abundance: many
len: 15
v_gene: TRBV7-2
j_gene: TRBJ2-3
d_gene: TRBD2

CDR3nt: TGTGCCAGCAGCCAATGGGAGAGGGGGGAGGCTAGCGGGTGCTCCTACAATGAGCAGTTCTTC
CDR3aa: CASSQWERGEASGCSYNEQFF
abundance: .
len: 21
v_gene: TRBV14
j_gene: TRBJ2-1
d_gene: TRBD2

CDR3nt: TGTGCCAGCAGCCACTCCGGACAGCGGTCAATCGGGGGCTACACCTTC
CDR3aa: CASSHSGQRSIGGYTF
abundance: many
len: 16
v_gene: TRBV7-8
j_gene: TRBJ1-2
d_gene: .

CDR3nt: TGTGCCAGCAGCTTAGACCAGACAGCGGGCTTTGAGACCCAGTACTTC
CDR3aa: CASSLDQTAGFETQYF
abundance: .
len: 16
v_gene: TRBV11-2
j_gene: TRBJ2-5
d_gene: .

CDR3nt: TGTGCCAGCAGCTTAGGTAGCGGGTCAAACCAAGAGACCCAGTACTTC
CDR3aa: CASSLGSGSNQETQYF
abundance: many
len: 16
v_gene: TRBV11-2
j_gene: TRBJ2-5
d_gene: TRBD2

CDR3nt: TGTGCCAGCAGTGCAGAGGGGTCTACAGGGAATACTGAAGCTTTCTTT
CDR3aa: CASSAEGSTGNTEAFF
abundance: few
len: 16
v_gene: TRBV7-9
j_gene: TRBJ1-1
d_gene: .

CDR3nt: TGTGCCAGCAGCTTAACACCGGCGTCCTACGAGCAGTACTTC
CDR3aa: CASSLTPASYEQYF
abundance: many
len: 14
v_gene: TRBV9
j_gene: TRBJ2-7
d_gene: .

CDR3nt: TGCAGTGCTAGGGATCTGACACCGAACACTGAAGCTTTCTTT
CDR3aa: CSARDLTPNTEAFF
abundance: .
len: 14
v_gene: TRBV20-1
j_gene: TRBJ1-1
d_gene: .

CDR3nt: TGTGCCAGCAGCCAAGATCTCGTATACGAGCAGTACTTC
CDR3aa: CASSQDLVYEQYF
abundance: many
len: 13
v_gene: TRBV14
j_gene: TRBJ2-7
d_gene: .

CDR3nt: TGCAGCGTTGGACTTTGGGGCACAGATACGCAGTATTTT
CDR3aa: CSVGLWGTDTQYF
abundance: many
len: 13
v_gene: TRBV29-1
j_gene: TRBJ2-3
d_gene: .

CDR3nt: TGCAGTGCTAGCCCCTCCCTGGGGGCTACCGGGAGATCCTACGAGCAGTACTTC
CDR3aa: CSASPSLGATGRSYEQYF
abundance: many
len: 18
v_gene: TRBV20-1
j_gene: TRBJ2-7
d_gene: .

CDR3nt: TGTGCCAGCAGCCTATACCTTCTAGCGGCCACAGATACGCAGTATTTT
CDR3aa: CASSLYLLAATDTQYF
abundance: many
len: 16
v_gene: TRBV7-8
j_gene: TRBJ2-3
d_gene: TRBD2

CDR3nt: TGTGCCTGGAGTGCGGGGTTAGATGAAAAACTGTTTTTT
CDR3aa: CAWSAGLDEKLFF
abundance: many
len: 13
v_gene: TRBV30
j_gene: TRBJ1-4
d_gene: .

CDR3nt: TGCGCCAGCAGCTTGGGCCCGGCAGATAATTCACCCCTCCACTTT
CDR3aa: CASSLGPADNSPLHF
abundance: many
len: 15
v_gene: TRBV5-1
j_gene: TRBJ1-6
d_gene: .

CDR3nt: TGTGCCAGTAGTGTACACAGGGGAACTTTCTTT
CDR3aa: CASSVHRGTFF
abundance: once
len: 11
v_gene: TRBV19
j_gene: TRBJ1-1
d_gene: TRBD1

CDR3nt: TGTGCCAGCAGCGTTGACAGCGTCGGGCCCCAGCATTTT
CDR3aa: CASSVDSVGPQHF
abundance: .
len: 13
v_gene: TRBV5-4
j_gene: TRBJ1-5
d_gene: .

CDR3nt: TGTGCCAGTAGTATAGGGACTTCCAACTACAATGAGCAGTTCTTC
CDR3aa: CASSIGTSNYNEQFF
abundance: many
len: 15
v_gene: TRBV19
j_gene: TRBJ2-1
d_gene: .

CDR3nt: TGTGCCAGCAGCTTAGGGACTAGCGGCTTTGACTACGAGCAGTACTTC
CDR3aa: CASSLGTSGFDYEQYF
abundance: many
len: 16
v_gene: TRBV11-2
j_gene: TRBJ2-7
d_gene: TRBD2

CDR3nt: TGCAGTAACCGGGACAGGGCAACAGATACGCAGTATTTT
CDR3aa: CSNRDRATDTQYF
abundance: many
len: 13
v_gene: TRBV20-1
j_gene: TRBJ2-3
d_gene: TRBD1

CDR3nt: TGTGCCTGGAGTGCCCGGGGGCGCGGGGGCAATCAGCCCCAGCATTTT
CDR3aa: CAWSARGRGGNQPQHF
abundance: .
len: 16
v_gene: TRBV30
j_gene: TRBJ1-5
d_gene: .

CDR3nt: TGTGCCAGCCAAAGAGGGGTGAGAGGAAGCAATCAGCCCCAGCATTTT
CDR3aa: CASQRGVRGSNQPQHF
abundance: few
len: 16
v_gene: TRBV6-2/TRBV6-3
j_gene: TRBJ1-5
d_gene: .

CDR3nt: TGCAGTGCTAGAGAAACAGGGGACACTGAAGCTTTCTTT
CDR3aa: CSARETGDTEAFF
abundance: few
len: 13
v_gene: TRBV20-1
j_gene: TRBJ1-1
d_gene: TRBD1

CDR3nt: TGTGCCAGCAGTGATACCACGCAGGGGGCGTATGAGCAGTTCTTC
CDR3aa: CASSDTTQGAYEQFF
abundance: many
len: 15
v_gene: TRBV25-1
j_gene: TRBJ2-1
d_gene: TRBD1

CDR3nt: TGCGCCAGCAGCCCAGGGCTAGGCGGGGAGCTGTTTTTT
CDR3aa: CASSPGLGGELFF
abundance: many
len: 13
v_gene: TRBV4-3
j_gene: TRBJ2-2
d_gene: .

CDR3nt: TGCAGCGTTGAGGGCGGGGGTAGGGCTGAAGCTTTCTTT
CDR3aa: CSVEGGGRAEAFF
abundance: few
len: 13
v_gene: TRBV29-1
j_gene: TRBJ1-1
d_gene: .

CDR3nt: TGTGCCAGCGGAGGTACGGGTGACTATGGCTACACCTTC
CDR3aa: CASGGTGDYGYTF
abundance: once
len: 13
v_gene: TRBV12-3/TRBV12-4
j_gene: TRBJ1-2
d_gene: .

CDR3nt: TGTGCCACCAGCAGAGATATCGCTAGCGGGAGCTGGAATGAGCAGTTCTTC
CDR3aa: CATSRDIASGSWNEQFF
abundance: many
len: 17
v_gene: TRBV15
j_gene: TRBJ2-1
d_gene: TRBD2

CDR3nt: TGTGCCAGCAGCCAACAGGGGAATGGAACTGAAGCTTTCTTT
CDR3aa: CASSQQGNGTEAFF
abundance: few
len: 14
v_gene: TRBV4-2
j_gene: TRBJ1-1
d_gene: .

CDR3nt: TGCAGTGCTAGAGAACTGTTCGGACAGGCCTCCTACAATGAGCAGTTCTTC
CDR3aa: CSARELFGQASYNEQFF
abundance: .
len: 17
v_gene: TRBV20-1
j_gene: TRBJ2-1
d_gene: TRBD1

CDR3nt: TGTGCCAGCAGCCCAGGGACTCTTGAGGATACGCAGTATTTT
CDR3aa: CASSPGTLEDTQYF
abundance: many
len: 14
v_gene: TRBV9
j_gene: TRBJ2-3
d_gene: .

CDR3nt: TGTGCCAGCAGCGCCCCGGGACTCCCCAACGATGAGCAGTTCTTC
CDR3aa: CASSAPGLPNDEQFF
abundance: once
len: 15
v_gene: TRBV13
j_gene: TRBJ2-1
d_gene: .

CDR3nt: TGTGCCAGCAGCCCAGATCCCAGGGGGGGCGATGAGCAGTTCTTC
CDR3aa: CASSPDPRGGDEQFF
abundance: many
len: 15
v_gene: TRBV3-1
j_gene: TRBJ2-1
d_gene: .

CDR3nt: TGCAGTGCTAGACATCCGGGGTCCTACGAGCAGTACTTC
CDR3aa: CSARHPGSYEQYF
abundance: many
len: 13
v_gene: TRBV20-1
j_gene: TRBJ2-7
d_gene: .

CDR3nt: TGTGCCAGCAGCTCCGGGACAGGGGGAAGGGAAAAACTGTTTTTT
CDR3aa: CASSSGTGGREKLFF
abundance: .
len: 15
v_gene: TRBV5-6
j_gene: TRBJ1-4
d_gene: TRBD1

CDR3nt: TGTGCCAGCAGCTTAGACGGGAGGATCCCTGGAACCTATTTTTCAGATACGCAGTATTTT
CDR3aa: CASSLDGRIPGTYFSDTQYF
abundance: once
len: 20
v_gene: TRBV7-6
j_gene: TRBJ2-3
d_gene: TRBD2

CDR3nt: TGTGCCAGCAGCTTGGGAGATCAGCCCCAGCATTTT
CDR3aa: CASSLGDQPQHF
abundance: .
len: 12
v_gene: TRBV5-6
j_gene: TRBJ1-5
d_gene: .

CDR3nt: TGTGCCAGCAGCTATCGGACAGTCGGGAGGGAGACCCAGTACTTC
CDR3aa: CASSYRTVGRETQYF
abundance: many
len: 15
v_gene: TRBV14
j_gene: TRBJ2-5
d_gene: .